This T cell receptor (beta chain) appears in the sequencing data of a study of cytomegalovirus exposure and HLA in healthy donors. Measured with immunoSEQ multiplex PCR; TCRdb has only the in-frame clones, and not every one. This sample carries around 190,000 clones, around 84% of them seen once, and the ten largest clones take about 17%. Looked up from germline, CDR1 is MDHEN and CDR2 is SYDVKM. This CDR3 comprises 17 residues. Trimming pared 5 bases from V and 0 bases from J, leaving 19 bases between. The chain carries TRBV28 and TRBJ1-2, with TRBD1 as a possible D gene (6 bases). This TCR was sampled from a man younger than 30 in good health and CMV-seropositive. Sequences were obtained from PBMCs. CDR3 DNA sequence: TGTGCCAGCAGTCGCCCGGTGGGGGCAGGGGCTAACTATGGCTACACCTTC. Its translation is CASSRPVGAGANYGYTF.